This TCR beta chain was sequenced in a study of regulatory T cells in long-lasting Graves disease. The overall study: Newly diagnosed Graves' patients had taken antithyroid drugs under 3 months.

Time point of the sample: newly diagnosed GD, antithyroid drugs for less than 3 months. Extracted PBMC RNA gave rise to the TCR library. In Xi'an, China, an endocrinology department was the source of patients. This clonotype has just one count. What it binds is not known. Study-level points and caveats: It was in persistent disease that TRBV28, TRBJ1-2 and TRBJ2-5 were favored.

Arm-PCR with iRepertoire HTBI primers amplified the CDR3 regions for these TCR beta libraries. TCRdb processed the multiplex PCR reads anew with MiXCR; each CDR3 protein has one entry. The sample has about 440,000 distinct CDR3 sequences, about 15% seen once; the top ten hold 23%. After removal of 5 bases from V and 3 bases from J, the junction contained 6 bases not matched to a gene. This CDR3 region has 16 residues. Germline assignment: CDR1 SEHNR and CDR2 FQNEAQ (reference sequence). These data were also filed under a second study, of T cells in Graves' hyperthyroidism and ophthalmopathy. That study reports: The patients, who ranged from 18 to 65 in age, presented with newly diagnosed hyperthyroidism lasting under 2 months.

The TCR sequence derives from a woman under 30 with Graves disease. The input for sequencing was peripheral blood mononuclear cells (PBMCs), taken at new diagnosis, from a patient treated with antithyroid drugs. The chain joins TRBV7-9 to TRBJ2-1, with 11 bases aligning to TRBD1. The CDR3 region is CASSGPGQGDYNEQFF. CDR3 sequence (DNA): TGTGCCAGCAGCGGTCCGGGACAGGGGGACTACAATGAGCAGTTCTTC. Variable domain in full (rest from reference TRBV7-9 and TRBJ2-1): DTGVSQNPRHKITKRGQNVTFRCDPISEHNRLYWYRQTLGQGPEFLTYFQNEAQLEKSRLLSDRFSAERPKGSFSTLEIQRTEQGDSAMYLCASSGPGQGDYNEQFFGPGTRLTVL.